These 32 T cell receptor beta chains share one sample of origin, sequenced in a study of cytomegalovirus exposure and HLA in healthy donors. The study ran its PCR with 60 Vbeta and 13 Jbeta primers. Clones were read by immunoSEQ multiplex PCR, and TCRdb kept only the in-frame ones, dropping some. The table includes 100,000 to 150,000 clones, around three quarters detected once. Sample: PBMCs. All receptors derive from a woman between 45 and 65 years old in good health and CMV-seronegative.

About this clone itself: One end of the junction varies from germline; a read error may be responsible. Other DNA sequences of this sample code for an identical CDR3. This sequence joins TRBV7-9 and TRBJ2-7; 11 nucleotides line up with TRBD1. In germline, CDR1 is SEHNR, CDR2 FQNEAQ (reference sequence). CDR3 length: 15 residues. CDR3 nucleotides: TGCGCCAGCAGCGACTCCGGGACAGGGGGTTACGAGCAGTACTTC. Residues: CASSDSGTGGYEQYF.

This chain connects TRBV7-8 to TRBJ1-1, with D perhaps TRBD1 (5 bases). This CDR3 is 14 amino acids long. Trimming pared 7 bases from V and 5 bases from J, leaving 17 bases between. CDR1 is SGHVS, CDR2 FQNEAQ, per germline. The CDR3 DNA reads TGTGCCAGCAAAAAGGGGCGGGGGGTAACTGAAGCTTTCTTT. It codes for CASKKGRGVTEAFF.

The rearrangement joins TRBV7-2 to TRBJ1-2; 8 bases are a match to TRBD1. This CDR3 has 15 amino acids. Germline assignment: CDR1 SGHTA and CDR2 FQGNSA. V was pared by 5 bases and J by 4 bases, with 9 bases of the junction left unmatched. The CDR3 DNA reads TGTGCCAGCAGCGACAGACAGGGGTCCCCCTATGGCTACACCTTC. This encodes CASSDRQGSPYGYTF.

CDR3 loop: CASSFTGDTQYF. The CDR3 DNA reads as TGTGCCAGCAGTTTCACGGGAGATACGCAGTATTTT. This rearrangement joins TRBV27 to TRBJ2-3; D remains unclear. V dropped 3 bases and J dropped 5 bases, with 6 bases sitting between them. This CDR3 is 12 amino acids long. The germline CDR1 and CDR2 sequences are MNHEY and SMNVEV (reference sequence).

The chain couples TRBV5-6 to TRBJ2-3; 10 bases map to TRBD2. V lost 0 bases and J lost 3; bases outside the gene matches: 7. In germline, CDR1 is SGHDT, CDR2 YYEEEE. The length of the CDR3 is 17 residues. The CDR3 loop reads CASSLVLAGDGTDTQYF. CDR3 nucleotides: TGTGCCAGCAGCTTGGTGCTAGCGGGAGATGGAACAGATACGCAGTATTTT.

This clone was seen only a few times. CDR3 sequence reads: CASSSWTGFEQYF. In DNA form, the CDR3 reads TGTGCCAGCAGCTCCTGGACAGGGTTCGAGCAGTACTTC. V and J are TRBV7-2 and TRBJ2-7; 8 nucleotides match TRBD1. The CDR3 has 13 amino acids. CDR1 and CDR2 from the germline V gene are SGHTA and FQGNSA. V lost 4 bases, J lost 6 bases, and 5 bases stayed unmatched.

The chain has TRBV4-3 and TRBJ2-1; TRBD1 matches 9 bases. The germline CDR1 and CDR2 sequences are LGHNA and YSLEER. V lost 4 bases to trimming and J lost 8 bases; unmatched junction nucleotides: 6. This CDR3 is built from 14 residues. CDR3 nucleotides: TGCGCCAGCAGCCGGGAGGACAGGGGTTATGAGCAGTTCTTC. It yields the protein CASSREDRGYEQFF.

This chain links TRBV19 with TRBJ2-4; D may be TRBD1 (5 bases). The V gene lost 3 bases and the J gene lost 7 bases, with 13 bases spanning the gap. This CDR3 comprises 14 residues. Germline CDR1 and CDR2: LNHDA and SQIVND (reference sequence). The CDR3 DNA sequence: TGTGCCAGTAGTATGGTCAGGGCTACGAACATTCAGTACTTC. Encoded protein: CASSMVRATNIQYF. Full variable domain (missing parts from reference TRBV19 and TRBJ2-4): DGGITQSPKYLFRKEGQNVTLSCEQNLNHDAMYWYRQDPGQGLRLIYYSQIVNDFQKGDIAEGYSVSREKKESFPLTVTSAQKNPTAFYLCASSMVRATNIQYFGAGTRLSVL.

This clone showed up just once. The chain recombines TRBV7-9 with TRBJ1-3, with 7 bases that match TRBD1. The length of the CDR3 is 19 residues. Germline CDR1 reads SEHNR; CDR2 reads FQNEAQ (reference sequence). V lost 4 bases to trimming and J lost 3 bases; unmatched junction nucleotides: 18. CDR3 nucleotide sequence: TGTGCCAGCAGCTCCCCGAGCGTTTTAGAGGGGGCGCGTGGAAACACCATATATTTT. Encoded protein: CASSSPSVLEGARGNTIYF.

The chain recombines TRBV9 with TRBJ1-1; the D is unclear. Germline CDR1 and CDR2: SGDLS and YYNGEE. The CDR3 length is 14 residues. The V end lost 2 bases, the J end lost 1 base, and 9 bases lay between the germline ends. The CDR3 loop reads CASSVIDRNTEAFF. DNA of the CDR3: TGTGCCAGCAGCGTTATAGATAGGAACACTGAAGCTTTCTTT.

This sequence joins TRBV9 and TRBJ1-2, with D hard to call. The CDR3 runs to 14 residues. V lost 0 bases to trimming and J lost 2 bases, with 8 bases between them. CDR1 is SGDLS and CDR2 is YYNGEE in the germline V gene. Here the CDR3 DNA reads TGTGCCAGCAGCGTAGACAGCCTAAACTATGGCTACACCTTC. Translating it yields CASSVDSLNYGYTF.

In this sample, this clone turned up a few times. CDR3 DNA: TGTGCCAGCAGTTACGCATTAGGGGTCGAGCAGTACTTC. It encodes CASSYALGVEQYF. The chain employs TRBV6-5 and TRBJ2-5; TRBD1 might be the D (5 bases). Judging by the DNA end, TRBJ2-7 fits better; the J call may be wrong. The CDR3 is 13 residues long. Germline V CDR1 and CDR2: MNHEY, SVGAGI.

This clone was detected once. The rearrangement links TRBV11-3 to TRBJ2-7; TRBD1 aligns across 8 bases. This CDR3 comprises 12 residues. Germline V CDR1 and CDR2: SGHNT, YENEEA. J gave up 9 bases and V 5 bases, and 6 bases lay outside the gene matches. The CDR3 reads CASSVRGTGQYV. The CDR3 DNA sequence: TGTGCCAGCAGCGTACGGGGGACAGGGCAGTACGTC.

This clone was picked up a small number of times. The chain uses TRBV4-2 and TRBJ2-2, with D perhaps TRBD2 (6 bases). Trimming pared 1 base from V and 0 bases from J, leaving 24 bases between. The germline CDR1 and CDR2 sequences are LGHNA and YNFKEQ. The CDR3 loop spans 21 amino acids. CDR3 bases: TGTGCCAGCAGCCAAGTGGGAGTGGGGGGAACGCCCCACGCGAACACCGGGGAGCTGTTTTTT. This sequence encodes CASSQVGVGGTPHANTGELFF.

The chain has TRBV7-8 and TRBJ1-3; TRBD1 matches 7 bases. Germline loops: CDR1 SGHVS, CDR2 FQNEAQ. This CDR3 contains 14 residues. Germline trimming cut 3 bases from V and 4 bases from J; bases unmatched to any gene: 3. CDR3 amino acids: CASSFADRGNTIYF. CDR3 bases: TGTGCCAGCAGCTTTGCGGACAGGGGAAACACCATATATTTT.

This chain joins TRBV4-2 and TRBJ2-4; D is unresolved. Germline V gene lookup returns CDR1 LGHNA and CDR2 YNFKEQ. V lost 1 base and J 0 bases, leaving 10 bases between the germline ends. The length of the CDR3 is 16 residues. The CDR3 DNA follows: TGTGCCAGCAGCCAAGTCGATCCACTAGCCAAAAACATTCAGTACTTC. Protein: CASSQVDPLAKNIQYF.

CDR3 sequence: CASSPRRRSGRAFNEQFF. The CDR3, as DNA: TGTGCCAGTAGTCCCCGCCGGAGGAGCGGGAGGGCCTTCAATGAGCAGTTCTTC. The V call is TRBV19, the J call TRBJ2-1; 10 positions match TRBD2. In germline, CDR1 is LNHDA, CDR2 SQIVND (reference sequence). CDR3 size: 18 residues. Germline trimming cut 5 bases from V and 6 bases from J; bases unmatched to any gene: 16.

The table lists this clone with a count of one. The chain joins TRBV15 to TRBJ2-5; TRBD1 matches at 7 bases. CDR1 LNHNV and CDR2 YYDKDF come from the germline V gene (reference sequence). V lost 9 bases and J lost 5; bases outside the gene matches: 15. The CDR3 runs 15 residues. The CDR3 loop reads CATTTGRVNGETQYF. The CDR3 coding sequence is TGTGCCACGACGACAGGGCGAGTCAATGGGGAGACCCAGTACTTC. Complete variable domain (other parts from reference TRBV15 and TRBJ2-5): DAMVIQNPRYQVTQFGKPVTLSCSQTLNHNVMYWYQQKSSQAPKLLFHYYDKDFNNEADTPDNFQSRRPNTSFCFLDIRSPGLGDTAMYLCATTTGRVNGETQYFGPGTRLLVL.

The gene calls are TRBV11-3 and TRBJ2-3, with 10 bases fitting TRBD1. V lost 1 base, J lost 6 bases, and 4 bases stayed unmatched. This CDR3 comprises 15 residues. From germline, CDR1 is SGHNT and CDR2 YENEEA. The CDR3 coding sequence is TGTGCCAGCAGCTTAGGACAGGGGGCATCTGATACGCAGTATTTT. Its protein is CASSLGQGASDTQYF.

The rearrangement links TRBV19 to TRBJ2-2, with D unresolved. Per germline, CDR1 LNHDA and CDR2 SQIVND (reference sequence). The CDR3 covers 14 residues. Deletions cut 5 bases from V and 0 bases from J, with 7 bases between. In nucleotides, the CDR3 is TGTGCCAGTAGTTCTACCTCGAACACCGGGGAGCTGTTTTTT. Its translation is CASSSTSNTGELFF.

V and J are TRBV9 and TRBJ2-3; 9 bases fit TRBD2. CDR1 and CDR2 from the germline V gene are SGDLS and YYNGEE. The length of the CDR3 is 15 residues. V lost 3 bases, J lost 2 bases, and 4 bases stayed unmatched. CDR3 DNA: TGTGCCAGCAGCGCTAGCGGGGTATCCACAGATACGCAGTATTTT. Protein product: CASSASGVSTDTQYF.

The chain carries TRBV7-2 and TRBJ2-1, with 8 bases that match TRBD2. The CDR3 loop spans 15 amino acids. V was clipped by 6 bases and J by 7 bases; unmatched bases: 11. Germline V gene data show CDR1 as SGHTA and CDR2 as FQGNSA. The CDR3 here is CASRGGRSLRNEQFF. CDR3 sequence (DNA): TGTGCCAGCAGGGGCGGGAGGAGTTTGAGGAATGAGCAGTTCTTC.

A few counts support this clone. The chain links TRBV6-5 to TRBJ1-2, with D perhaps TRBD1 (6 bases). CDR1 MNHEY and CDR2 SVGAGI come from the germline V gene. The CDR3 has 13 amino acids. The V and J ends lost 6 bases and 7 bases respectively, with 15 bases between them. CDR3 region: CASRQRDRSGYTF. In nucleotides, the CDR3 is TGTGCCAGCAGGCAACGTGACAGGTCTGGCTACACCTTC.

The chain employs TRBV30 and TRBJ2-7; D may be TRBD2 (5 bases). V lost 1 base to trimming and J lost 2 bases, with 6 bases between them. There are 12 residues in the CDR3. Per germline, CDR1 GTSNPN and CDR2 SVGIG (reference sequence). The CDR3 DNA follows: TGTGCCTGGAGTGGGCGGGCCTACGAGCAGTACTTC. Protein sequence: CAWSGRAYEQYF.

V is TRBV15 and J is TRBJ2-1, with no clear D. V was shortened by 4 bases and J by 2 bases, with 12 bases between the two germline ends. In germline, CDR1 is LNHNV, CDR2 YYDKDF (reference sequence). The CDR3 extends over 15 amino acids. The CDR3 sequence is CATSNGREPYNEQFF. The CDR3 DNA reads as TGTGCCACCAGCAATGGTCGTGAGCCCTACAATGAGCAGTTCTTC.

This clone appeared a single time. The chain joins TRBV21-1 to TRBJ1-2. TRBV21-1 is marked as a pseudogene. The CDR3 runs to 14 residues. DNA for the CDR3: TGTGCCAGCAGCAAAGCGCGGGGGGACTATGGCTACACCTTC. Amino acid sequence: CASSKARGDYGYTF.

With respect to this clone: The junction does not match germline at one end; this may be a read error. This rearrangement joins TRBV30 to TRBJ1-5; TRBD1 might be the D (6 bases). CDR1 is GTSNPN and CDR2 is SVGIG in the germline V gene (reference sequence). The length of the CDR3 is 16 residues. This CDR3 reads CAWSSGGQVQNRPQNF. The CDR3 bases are TGTGCCTGGAGTTCCGGGGGGCAGGTCCAGAATCGGCCCCAGAATTTT.

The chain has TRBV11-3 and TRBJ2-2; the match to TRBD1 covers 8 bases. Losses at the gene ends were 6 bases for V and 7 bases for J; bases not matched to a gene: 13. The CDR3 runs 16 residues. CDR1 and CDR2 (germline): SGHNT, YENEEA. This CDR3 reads CASRYATGGINGELFF. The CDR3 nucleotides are TGTGCCAGCAGATATGCCACAGGGGGAATTAACGGGGAGCTGTTTTTT.

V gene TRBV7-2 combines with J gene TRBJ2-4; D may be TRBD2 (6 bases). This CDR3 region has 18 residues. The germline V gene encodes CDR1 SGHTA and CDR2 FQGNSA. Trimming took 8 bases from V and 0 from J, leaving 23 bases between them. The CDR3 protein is CASGTIVGGGIAKNIQYF. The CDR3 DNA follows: TGTGCCAGCGGAACAATCGTGGGGGGTGGTATAGCCAAAAACATTCAGTACTTC.

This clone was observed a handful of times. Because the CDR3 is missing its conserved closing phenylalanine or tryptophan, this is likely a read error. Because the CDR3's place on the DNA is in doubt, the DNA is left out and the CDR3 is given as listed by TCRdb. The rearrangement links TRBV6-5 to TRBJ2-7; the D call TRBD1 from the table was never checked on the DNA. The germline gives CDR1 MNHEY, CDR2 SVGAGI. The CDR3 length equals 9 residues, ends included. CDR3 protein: CASSYSAIH.

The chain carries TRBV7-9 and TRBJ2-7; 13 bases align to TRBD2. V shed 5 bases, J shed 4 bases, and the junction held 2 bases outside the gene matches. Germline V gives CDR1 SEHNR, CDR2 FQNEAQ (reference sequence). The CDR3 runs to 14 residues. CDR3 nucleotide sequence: TGTGCCAGCAGCCTGGGACTAGCGGGGTACGAGCAGTACTTC. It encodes CASSLGLAGYEQYF.

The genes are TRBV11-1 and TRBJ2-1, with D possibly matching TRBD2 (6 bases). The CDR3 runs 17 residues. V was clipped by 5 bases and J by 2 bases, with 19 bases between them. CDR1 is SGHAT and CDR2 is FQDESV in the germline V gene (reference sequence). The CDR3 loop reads CASSEHGGDPPYNEQFF. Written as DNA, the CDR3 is TGTGCCAGCAGCGAACACGGCGGGGATCCCCCCTACAATGAGCAGTTCTTC.